This T cell receptor beta chain was identified in a study of cytomegalovirus exposure and HLA in healthy donors. Overall study findings and caveats: Many donors shared some public TCRs, even though most TCR sequences were rare.

PCR was performed using 60 Vbeta and 13 Jbeta primers. Generated by immunoSEQ multiplex PCR, the TCRdb table keeps only in-frame clones and is missing some. The sample lists fewer than 250,000 clones, 77% occurring once. Germline-derived CDR1 and CDR2 are KGHSH and LQKENI. The CDR3 consists of 16 residues. V was trimmed by 3 bases and J by 1 base, leaving 12 bases between them. Concerning this clone: Its antigen is unidentified.

The sequencing sample was made of PBMCs. The TCR was taken from a woman aged 30 to 39 in good health and CMV-seropositive. V and J are TRBV18 and TRBJ2-2; D uncertain. CDR3 DNA sequence: TGTGCCAGCTCACCCTACCTGACTGAGAACACCGGGGAGCTGTTTTTT. It encodes CASSPYLTENTGELFF. Full variable domain (missing parts from reference TRBV18 and TRBJ2-2): NAGVMQNPRHLVRRRGQEARLRCSPMKGHSHVYWYRQLPEEGLKFMVYLQKENIIDESGMPKERFSAEFPKEGPSILRIQQVVRGDSAAYFCASSPYLTENTGELFFGEGSRLTVL.